Following are 8 T cell receptor beta chains from one sample sequenced in a study of cytomegalovirus exposure and HLA in healthy donors (dated by TCRdb to about 2017). The method behind the library was the immunoSEQ multiplex PCR assay. For the multiplex PCR, a mixture combining 60 forward primers for TCR Vbeta segments and 13 reverse primers for TCR Jbeta segments was used. TCRdb's version of the immuneACCESS table is confined to in-frame rearrangements and falls short of the full clone set. An unresolved V gene accounts for under half of the shortfall where checked; the remainder is of unknown origin. The sample has about 120,000 clones on record, about 80% of them singletons. The top ten constitute around 1.5% of the sample. The sample consisted of PBMCs. These receptors were collected from a woman under 30 in good health and CMV-seronegative.

The chain links TRBV10-2 to TRBJ1-1; TRBD1 might be the D (5 bases). The CDR3 length is 13 residues. V lost 5 bases to trimming and J lost 3 bases, with 10 bases between them. Germline-derived CDR1 and CDR2 are WSHSY and SAAADI. In DNA form, the CDR3 reads TGCGCCAGCAGTCGGGGGGTGGACACTGAAGCTTTCTTT. This gives the protein CASSRGVDTEAFF.

This clone was picked up a small number of times. The chain is built from TRBV6-5 and TRBJ1-6; a possible D gene is TRBD1 (5 bases). Per the germline V gene, CDR1 is MNHEY and CDR2 is SVGAGI. V was pared by 6 bases and J by 9 bases, with 15 bases between. The CDR3 runs 14 residues. The CDR3 protein is CASSLRVGASPLHF. The CDR3 DNA is TGTGCCAGCAGCCTCAGGGTTGGCGCTTCACCCCTCCACTTT.

The rearrangement uses TRBV9 and TRBJ2-6, with D possibly being TRBD1 (5 bases). The CDR3 has 14 residues. Trimming left V 4 bases short and J 2 bases short, with 7 bases between. CDR1 SGDLS and CDR2 YYNGEE come from the germline V gene. CDR3 bases: TGTGCCAGCAGCAGGGGAACTGGGGCCAACGTCCTGACTTTC. Protein sequence: CASSRGTGANVLTF. Combining the CDR3 with reference TRBV9 and TRBJ2-6 gives the whole variable domain DSGVTQTPKHLITATGQRVTLRCSPRSGDLSVYWYQQSLDQGLQFLIQYYNGEERAKGNILERFSAQQFPDLHSELNLSSLELGDSALYFCASSRGTGANVLTFGAGSRLTVL.

This chain links TRBV7-9 with TRBJ2-7; TRBD2 might be the D (6 bases). The length of the CDR3 is 14 residues. V was clipped by 3 bases and J by 6 bases, with 15 bases between them. CDR1 SEHNR and CDR2 FQNEAQ come from the germline V gene (reference sequence). Here the CDR3 reads CASSFSGVIGEQYF. Written as DNA, the CDR3 is TGTGCCAGCAGCTTTTCGGGGGTAATAGGCGAGCAGTACTTC.

In its sample, this clone was seen once. The rearrangement joins TRBV4-3 to TRBJ2-7, with 8 bases identical to TRBD1. The germline CDR1 and CDR2 sequences are LGHNA and YSLEER. This CDR3 spans 19 amino acids. V shed 1 base and J 1 base; nucleotides not matched to a gene: 15. CDR3 in DNA: TGCGCCAGCAGCCAAGCGACCGGACAGGGAGAATTAGTTTCCTACGAGCAGTACTTC. Residues: CASSQATGQGELVSYEQYF.

The chain is built from TRBV10-2 and TRBJ1-2; 8 nucleotides agree with TRBD1. CDR1 and CDR2 (germline): WSHSY, SAAADI. Trimming took 10 bases from V and 2 from J; bases not matched to a gene: 6. The CDR3 runs 13 residues. The CDR3 spells CATARQGNYGYTF. The DNA of the CDR3 is TGCGCCACCGCGCGACAGGGGAACTATGGCTACACCTTC.

The chain recombines TRBV6-5 with TRBJ1-1, with a weak D call TRBD1 (6 bases). The CDR3 consists of 12 residues. The V and J ends lost 5 bases and 9 bases respectively, with 13 bases between them. CDR1 is MNHEY, CDR2 SVGAGI, per germline. CDR3 region: CASSAHRDKAFF. The CDR3, as DNA: TGTGCCAGCAGTGCCCACCGGGACAAAGCTTTCTTT.

The chain has TRBV29-1 and TRBJ2-7; 9 nucleotides align to TRBD2. The germline CDR1 and CDR2 sequences are SQVTM and ANQGSEA. V gave up 3 bases and J gave up 4 bases; unmatched junction bases: 10. The CDR3 contains 15 residues. As DNA, the CDR3 is TGCAGCGTTGATACCAGCGGGGGGTTGGGGTACGAGCAGTACTTC. Translated, it gives CSVDTSGGLGYEQYF.